These T cell receptor beta chains were read from a single sample in a study of OX40 agonist ivuxolimab in advanced cancers. The repertoire was sequenced with immunoSEQ multiplex PCR; TCRdb's copy has only in-frame clones and lacks some. The sample has tens of thousands of clones; nearly 90% are singletons. This sample comprised CD4+ or CD8+ T cells sorted from blood, obtained in a trial of the OX40 agonist ivuxolimab. Source of these receptors: an adult with an advanced solid tumor such as melanoma, head and neck, liver or kidney cancer. Both conserved end residues are part of each CDR3. A D gene is named only where the DNA matches it firmly. Not every row has a clone size; where given, it reads once, few, many or a size class.

v_call: TRBV7-2; j_call: TRBJ1-2; clone_size: NA; d_call: NA; cdr3_aa: CASSQQMGGYTF; cdr3_nt: TGTGCCAGCTCCCAGCAGATGGGCGGCTACACCTTC
v_call: TRBV7-6; j_call: TRBJ2-7; clone_size: few; d_call: NA; cdr3_aa: CASSLGNEQYF; cdr3_nt: TGTGCCAGCAGCTTAGGGAACGAGCAGTACTTC
v_call: TRBV6-1; j_call: TRBJ1-4; clone_size: NA; d_call: TRBD1; cdr3_aa: CASSEQTGRNEKLFF; cdr3_nt: TGTGCCAGCAGTGAACAGACAGGGCGGAATGAAAAACTGTTTTTT
v_call: TRBV4-1; j_call: TRBJ2-5; clone_size: NA; d_call: TRBD2; cdr3_aa: CASSQRLLGREQETQYF; cdr3_nt: TGCGCCAGCAGCCAAAGATTATTGGGGCGGGAGCAAGAGACCCAGTACTTC
v_call: TRBV11-2; j_call: TRBJ2-1; clone_size: NA; d_call: TRBD1; cdr3_aa: CASSTGQGPYNEQFF; cdr3_nt: TGTGCCAGCAGCACCGGACAGGGCCCCTACAATGAGCAGTTCTTC
v_call: TRBV4-2; j_call: TRBJ2-5; clone_size: NA; d_call: TRBD2; cdr3_aa: CASSQGLPTSSPETQYF; cdr3_nt: TGTGCCAGCAGCCAAGGCCTCCCGACTAGCTCTCCGGAGACCCAGTACTTC
v_call: TRBV19; j_call: TRBJ2-7; clone_size: once; d_call: TRBD2; cdr3_aa: CASSALAGGSYEQYF; cdr3_nt: TGTGCCAGTAGTGCCTTGGCGGGGGGCTCCTACGAGCAGTACTTC
v_call: TRBV18; j_call: TRBJ1-1; clone_size: NA; d_call: NA; cdr3_aa: CASSPVDTEAFF; cdr3_nt: TGTGCCAGCTCACCCGTAGACACTGAAGCTTTCTTT
v_call: TRBV20-1; j_call: TRBJ2-7; clone_size: NA; d_call: NA; cdr3_aa: CSARLGNEQYF; cdr3_nt: TGCAGTGCTAGATTGGGCAACGAGCAGTACTTC
v_call: TRBV7-9; j_call: TRBJ2-1; clone_size: NA; d_call: NA; cdr3_aa: CASSSWGESDNEQFF; cdr3_nt: TGTGCCAGCAGCTCCTGGGGGGAAAGCGACAATGAGCAGTTCTTC
v_call: TRBV5-6; j_call: TRBJ2-5; clone_size: NA; d_call: TRBD1; cdr3_aa: CASSLPGQGEETQYF; cdr3_nt: TGTGCCAGCAGCTTGCCGGGACAGGGGGAAGAGACCCAGTACTTC
v_call: TRBV7-9; j_call: TRBJ1-2; clone_size: NA; d_call: TRBD1; cdr3_aa: CASSPPTGDRGSYGYTF; cdr3_nt: TGTGCCAGCAGCCCGCCTACCGGGGACAGGGGAAGCTATGGCTACACCTTC
v_call: TRBV5-1; j_call: TRBJ2-7; clone_size: few; d_call: TRBD2; cdr3_aa: CASSYGAGVSYEQYF; cdr3_nt: TGCGCCAGCAGCTATGGGGCGGGGGTATCCTACGAGCAGTACTTC
v_call: TRBV5-1; j_call: TRBJ2-7; clone_size: NA; d_call: TRBD2; cdr3_aa: CASSGITSGGGSEQYF; cdr3_nt: TGCGCCAGCAGCGGAATTACTAGCGGGGGAGGTTCGGAGCAGTACTTC
v_call: TRBV7-3; j_call: TRBJ1-2; clone_size: NA; d_call: NA; cdr3_aa: CASSQGGRHGYGYTF; cdr3_nt: TGTGCCAGCAGCCAAGGGGGGCGCCACGGCTATGGCTACACCTTC
v_call: TRBV5-4; j_call: TRBJ1-2; clone_size: NA; d_call: NA; cdr3_aa: CASSLKGSRGYTF; cdr3_nt: TGTGCCAGCAGCTTAAAGGGGTCTCGGGGCTACACCTTC
v_call: TRBV11-2; j_call: TRBJ1-1; clone_size: NA; d_call: NA; cdr3_aa: CASSLIQMNTEAFF; cdr3_nt: TGTGCCAGCAGCTTAATACAGATGAACACTGAAGCTTTCTTT
v_call: TRBV7-2; j_call: TRBJ1-1; clone_size: NA; d_call: NA; cdr3_aa: CASSLSSRGTEAFF; cdr3_nt: TGTGCCAGCAGCTTATCCTCCAGGGGCACTGAAGCTTTCTTT
v_call: TRBV5-5; j_call: TRBJ1-1; clone_size: NA; d_call: NA; cdr3_aa: CASSFLGQSEAFF; cdr3_nt: TGTGCCAGCAGCTTTTTAGGGCAGTCTGAAGCTTTCTTT
v_call: TRBV7-2; j_call: TRBJ2-3; clone_size: NA; d_call: NA; cdr3_aa: CASSFTDTQYF; cdr3_nt: TGTGCCAGCAGCTTTACAGATACGCAGTATTTT
v_call: TRBV5-4; j_call: TRBJ2-2; clone_size: NA; d_call: NA; cdr3_aa: CASSLEVSTGELFF; cdr3_nt: TGTGCCAGCAGCTTGGAGGTTAGCACCGGGGAGCTGTTTTTT
v_call: TRBV6-1; j_call: TRBJ2-7; clone_size: NA; d_call: NA; cdr3_aa: CASSEAGRVTSYEQYF; cdr3_nt: TGTGCCAGCAGTGAAGCGGGGCGGGTAACTTCCTACGAGCAGTACTTC
v_call: TRBV7-2; j_call: TRBJ2-2; clone_size: NA; d_call: TRBD2; cdr3_aa: CASSSGRGARTGELFF; cdr3_nt: TGTGCCAGCAGCTCAGGGCGGGGGGCGAGGACCGGGGAGCTGTTTTTT
v_call: TRBV5-1; j_call: TRBJ1-1; clone_size: few; d_call: TRBD1; cdr3_aa: CASSLGPTGGGFDTEAFF; cdr3_nt: TGCGCCAGCAGCTTGGGGCCGACAGGGGGCGGGTTCGACACTGAAGCTTTCTTT
v_call: TRBV10-1; j_call: TRBJ2-7; clone_size: NA; d_call: NA; cdr3_aa: CASTDSSSPYEQYF; cdr3_nt: TGCGCCAGCACCGATTCTAGTAGCCCTTACGAGCAGTACTTC
v_call: TRBV7-2; j_call: TRBJ2-7; clone_size: once; d_call: NA; cdr3_aa: CASSDRYEQYF; cdr3_nt: TGTGCCAGCAGCGACCGCTACGAGCAGTACTTC
v_call: TRBV13; j_call: TRBJ1-6; clone_size: NA; d_call: TRBD1; cdr3_aa: CASRLGQARGPLHF; cdr3_nt: TGTGCCAGCAGACTCGGACAGGCCCGGGGACCCCTCCACTTT